Following are 20 T cell receptor beta chains from one sample sequenced in a study of siplizumab effects on memory and regulatory T cells. The table came from immunoSEQ multiplex PCR; TCRdb's copy has only in-frame clones and leaves some out. The profile shows about 100,000 clones, roughly 92% of them singletons. Sequenced input: CD4+ T cells sorted from blood. All receptors derive from a human donor in good health.

The chain has TRBV5-4 and TRBJ2-7, with 9 bases identical to TRBD1. The trim removed 2 bases at V and 3 bases at J, leaving 6 bases unmatched. Germline V gives CDR1 SGHNT, CDR2 YYREEE (reference sequence). The CDR3 spans 15 residues. CDR3 nucleotide sequence: TGTGCCAGCAGCTTCAAAACAGGGGGCTTCTACGAGCAGTACTTC. This translates into CASSFKTGGFYEQYF.

The V call is TRBV30, the J call TRBJ2-3; D is undetermined. Trimming cost V 0 bases and J 5 bases, with 6 bases left between them. Germline V gene lookup returns CDR1 GTSNPN and CDR2 SVGIG (reference sequence). CDR3 length equals 12 residues. For the CDR3, the DNA is TGTGCCTGGAGTGTGTCAAAAGATACGCAGTATTTT. Residues: CAWSVSKDTQYF.

The genes are TRBV12-5 and TRBJ2-5, with TRBD1 as a possible D gene (6 bases). The V and J ends lost 6 bases and 4 bases respectively, with 18 bases between them. Germline-derived CDR1 and CDR2 are LGHNT and FRNRAP. The CDR3 runs to 15 residues. The CDR3 here is CASGYGRARGETQYF. The CDR3 DNA reads TGTGCTAGTGGGTACGGGCGGGCCAGGGGAGAGACCCAGTACTTC.

The rearrangement uses TRBV11-2 and TRBJ1-4; no firm D call. Germline V lookup: CDR1 SGHAT, CDR2 FQNNGV. CDR3 size: 14 residues. V shed 5 bases and J shed 5 bases, with 12 bases lying between them. CDR3 in amino acids: CASSLIGPNEKLFF. In DNA, the CDR3 is TGTGCCAGCAGCCTAATTGGGCCGAATGAAAAACTGTTTTTT. The variable domain in full, completed from reference TRBV11-2 and TRBJ1-4, reads EAGVAQSPRYKIIEKRQSVAFWCNPISGHATLYWYQQILGQGPKLLIQFQNNGVVDDSQLPKDRFSAERLKGVDSTLKIQPAKLEDSAVYLCASSLIGPNEKLFFGSGTQLSVL.

The chain is built from TRBV4-2 and TRBJ2-1, with D perhaps TRBD2 (5 bases). The germline V and J ends were trimmed by 3 bases and 0 bases, with 9 bases remaining between them. The CDR3 spans 15 residues. The germline gives CDR1 LGHNA, CDR2 YNFKEQ. The CDR3 DNA reads TGTGCCAGCAGCCAGGGCGGGTACTCCTACAATGAGCAGTTCTTC. Residues: CASSQGGYSYNEQFF.

This sequence joins TRBV7-2 and TRBJ2-5; D call uncertain. CDR1 and CDR2 from the germline V gene are SGHTA and FQGNSA. This CDR3 has 14 amino acids. V shed 5 bases and J shed 4 bases, with 14 bases lying between them. The CDR3 here is CASSLTWLGETQYF. The CDR3 region has the DNA TGTGCCAGCAGCCTAACTTGGTTGGGAGAGACCCAGTACTTC.

V gene TRBV30 combines with J gene TRBJ2-2; no clear D gene. This CDR3 region has 12 residues. CDR1 GTSNPN and CDR2 SVGIG come from the germline V gene (reference sequence). V shed 3 bases and J shed 3 bases, with 5 bases lying between them. The CDR3 DNA is TGTGCCTGGAGACCCCACACCGGGGAGCTGTTTTTT. Residues: CAWRPHTGELFF.

Points on this clone: One end of the junction is discordant with germline, which a read error may explain. The chain employs TRBV29-1 and TRBJ1-1, with a possible D match to TRBD1 (5 bases). Germline CDR1 and CDR2: SQVTM and ANQGSEA. The CDR3 length is 12 residues. The CDR3, as DNA: TGCAGCGTTAGCCAGGGACTCACTGGAGCTTTCTTT. It yields the protein CSVSQGLTGAFF.

This clone was recorded only once. The CDR3 region has the DNA TGTGCCAGCAGTTTAGAGTCCGTAGCGGGAGGGTACGAGCAGTACTTC. It yields the protein CASSLESVAGGYEQYF. The J gene is TRBJ2-7, the V gene TRBV28; 11 nucleotides align to TRBD2. The CDR3 is 16 amino acids. Trimming at V came to 2 bases and at J to 4 bases, leaving 7 bases not matched to a gene. Germline V gene data show CDR1 as MDHEN and CDR2 as SYDVKM.

The rearrangement links TRBV2 to TRBJ1-6; D is ambiguous. The germline gives CDR1 SNHLY, CDR2 FYNNEI. CDR3 length equals 15 residues. Between the trimmed V and J ends, which lost 2 bases and 3 bases, there was a span of 8 bases. The CDR3 region is CASSELEGYNSPLHF. The CDR3 DNA is TGTGCCAGCAGTGAACTAGAGGGCTATAATTCACCCCTCCACTTT. Based on the CDR3 plus reference TRBV2 and TRBJ1-6, the full variable domain is EPEVTQTPSHQVTQMGQEVILRCVPISNHLYFYWYRQILGQKVEFLVSFYNNEISEKSEIFDDQFSVERPDGSNFTLKIRSTKLEDSAMYFCASSELEGYNSPLHFGNGTRLTVT.

This chain joins TRBV16 and TRBJ1-4; D not resolved. CDR3 length: 15 amino acids. Trimming removed 0 bases at V and 4 bases at J, with 9 bases between. From germline, CDR1 is KGHSY and CDR2 FQNENV. The CDR3 nucleotides read TGTGCCAGCAGCCAATCAAGGGTTTTTAATGAAAAACTGTTTTTT. This codes for CASSQSRVFNEKLFF.

V usage is TRBV28 and J usage is TRBJ2-5; D is perhaps TRBD1 or TRBD2 (5 bases each). Trimming removed 4 bases at V and 1 base at J, with 13 bases between. This CDR3 has 15 amino acids. Germline CDR1 is MDHEN and CDR2 is SYDVKM. CDR3 amino acids: CASSSAGAGQETQYF. CDR3 bases: TGTGCCAGCAGTTCGGCCGGGGCAGGCCAAGAGACCCAGTACTTC.

This clone turned up a few times. The J gene is TRBJ2-7, the V gene TRBV10-2, with TRBD2 as a possible D gene (6 bases). Between the trimmed V and J ends, which lost 7 bases and 2 bases, there was a span of 9 bases. This CDR3 has 12 amino acids. Germline loops: CDR1 WSHSY, CDR2 SAAADI. The CDR3 sequence: CASMERAYEQYF. The DNA for the CDR3 is TGCGCCAGCATGGAGCGGGCCTACGAGCAGTACTTC.

The chain links TRBV5-1 to TRBJ2-3; D may correspond to TRBD1 or TRBD2 (6 bases each). The germline V gene encodes CDR1 SGHRS and CDR2 YFSETQ. The CDR3 totals 14 residues. Trimming removed 1 base from V and 2 bases from J, with 8 bases in between. CDR3 coding DNA: TGCGCCAGCAGCTTGAGGGGGGCCACAGATACGCAGTATTTT. Translating gives CASSLRGATDTQYF.

CDR3 sequence reads: CARQPNMGGRDSCSYEQYF. The CDR3, as DNA: TGTGCCAGGCAGCCGAATATGGGGGGCCGGGACAGCTGCTCCTACGAGCAGTACTTC. This chain uses TRBV19 with TRBJ2-7; D may be TRBD1 (7 bases). The CDR3 consists of 19 residues. V was pared by 9 bases and J by 0 bases, with 30 bases between. Germline CDR1 is LNHDA and CDR2 is SQIVND (reference sequence).

The rearrangement uses TRBV13 and TRBJ2-7; the D gene is possibly TRBD1 (6 bases). There are 16 residues in the CDR3. The germline V gene has CDR1 PRHDT and CDR2 FYEKMQ (reference sequence). The germline V and J ends were trimmed by 5 bases and 2 bases, with 19 bases remaining between them. Here the CDR3 reads CASSELSGTRTYEQYF. The CDR3 bases are TGTGCCAGCAGCGAACTCTCCGGGACAAGGACCTACGAGCAGTACTTC.

The chain couples TRBV9 to TRBJ2-1; the D is unclear. The CDR3 consists of 12 residues. V shed 0 bases and J shed 4 bases, with 2 bases lying between them. Germline CDR1 SGDLS, CDR2 YYNGEE. The CDR3 sequence: CASSVAYNEQFF. CDR3 DNA: TGTGCCAGCAGCGTAGCTTACAATGAGCAGTTCTTC.

V is TRBV7-3 and J is TRBJ2-3, with no clear D. The V end lost 2 bases, the J end lost 6 bases, and 12 bases lay between the germline ends. Germline lookup yields CDR1 SGHTA and CDR2 FQGTGA. The length of the CDR3 is 14 residues. CDR3 residues: CASSLGRASDTQYF. CDR3 DNA sequence: TGTGCCAGCAGCTTAGGACGGGCCTCGGATACGCAGTATTTT.

The rearrangement joins TRBV30 to TRBJ2-6; no clear D gene. This CDR3 region has 13 residues. Trimming removed 0 bases at V and 2 bases at J, with 2 bases between. Germline V gene data show CDR1 as GTSNPN and CDR2 as SVGIG (reference sequence). CDR3 protein: CAWSVTGANVLTF. In DNA, the CDR3 is TGTGCCTGGAGTGTAACTGGGGCCAACGTCCTGACTTTC.

This clone has a single count. In nucleotides, the CDR3 is TGTGCCAGCAGTTACGGGACTAGCGGGAGTCATGAGCAGTTCTTC. This translates into CASSYGTSGSHEQFF. The chain links TRBV6-6 to TRBJ2-1; 14 bases are a match to TRBD2. The V and J ends lost 2 bases and 8 bases, in that order; junction bases with no gene match: 2. CDR1 MNHNY and CDR2 SVGAGI come from the germline V gene (reference sequence). This CDR3 region has 15 residues.